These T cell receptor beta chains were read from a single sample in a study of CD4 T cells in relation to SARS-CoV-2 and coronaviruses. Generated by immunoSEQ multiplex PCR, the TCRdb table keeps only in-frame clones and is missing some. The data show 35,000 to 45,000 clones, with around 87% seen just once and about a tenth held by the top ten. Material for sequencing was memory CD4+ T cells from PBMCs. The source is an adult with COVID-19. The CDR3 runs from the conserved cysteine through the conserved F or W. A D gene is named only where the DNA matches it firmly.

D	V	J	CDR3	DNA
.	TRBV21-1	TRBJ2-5	CASSTQDGVGSQGTQYF	TGTGCCAGCAGCACGCAGGACGGGGTGGGGTCCCAGGGGACCCAGTACTTC
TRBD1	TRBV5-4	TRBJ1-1	CASSFTGGLAEAFF	TGTGCCAGCAGCTTTACAGGGGGCCTCGCTGAAGCTTTCTTT
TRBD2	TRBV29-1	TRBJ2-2	CSVEVTSGGAGELFF	TGCAGCGTTGAGGTGACTAGCGGGGGGGCCGGGGAGCTGTTTTTT
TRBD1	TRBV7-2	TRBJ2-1	CASSSTGIGSYNEQFF	TGTGCCAGCAGCTCGACAGGGATAGGCTCCTACAATGAGCAGTTCTTC
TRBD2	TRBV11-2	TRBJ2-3	CASSLTSGVGGISDTQYF	TGTGCCAGCAGCTTAACTAGCGGGGTCGGTGGTATTTCAGATACGCAGTATTTT
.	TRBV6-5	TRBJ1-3	CASSYSAGNTIYF	TGTGCCAGCAGTTATTCCGCTGGAAACACCATATATTTT
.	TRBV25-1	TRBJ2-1	CASSVSRRARDNEQFF	TGTGCCAGCAGTGTATCAAGAAGGGCGAGGGACAATGAGCAGTTCTTC
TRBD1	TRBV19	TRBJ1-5	CASRLDRGQWQPQHF	TGTGCCAGTAGGTTGGACAGGGGGCAATGGCAGCCCCAGCATTTT
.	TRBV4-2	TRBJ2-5	CASSLTSIEETQYF	TGTGCCAGCAGCCTGACTAGTATTGAGGAGACCCAGTACTTC
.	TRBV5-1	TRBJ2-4	CASSPGGGQGFSSAKNIQYF	TGCGCCAGCAGCCCCGGGGGGGGACAGGGCTTTTCGTCGGCCAAAAACATTCAGTACTTC
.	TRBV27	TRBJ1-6	CASSPSPVGGPLHF	TGTGCCAGCAGTCCCAGTCCTGTTGGGGGACCCCTCCACTTT
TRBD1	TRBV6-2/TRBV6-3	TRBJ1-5	CASSWTGSTQPQHF	TGTGCCAGCAGTTGGACAGGGTCGACTCAGCCCCAGCATTTT
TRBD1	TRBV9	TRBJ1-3	CASSLGQGSSGNTIYF	TGTGCCAGCAGCTTGGGACAGGGCAGCTCTGGAAACACCATATATTTT
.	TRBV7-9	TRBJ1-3	CASSKSDTIYF	TGTGCCAGCAGCAAGTCGGACACCATATATTTT
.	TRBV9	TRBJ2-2	CASSDQGNTGELFF	TGTGCCAGCAGCGATCAGGGGAACACCGGGGAGCTGTTTTTT